This T cell receptor beta chain emerged from a study of CD8+ T cells in alopecia areata. Whole-study context: It was oral tofacitinib, at 5 to 10 mg twice daily, that treated patients received.

Treatment indicated: oral pan-JAK inhibitor, 5-10 mg twice daily. Extracted from the samples, RNA was reverse transcribed into cDNA to serve as the sequencing template. Sequencing used immunoSEQ multiplex PCR; TCRdb keeps in-frame clones, though not all of them. Of over 150,000 clones in the sample, about 60% were seen once. The CDR3 has 13 residues. Germline lookup yields CDR1 MGHRA and CDR2 YSYEKL. The V end was cut by 5 bases, the J end by 4 bases, with 9 bases between. The TCR comes from a human donor with alopecia areata. Sequenced material: CD8+ T cells sorted from blood, taken at week 24, from a patient treated with tofacitinib. V is TRBV4-1 and J is TRBJ2-1; D uncertain. CDR3 coding DNA: TGCGCCAGCAGCGTGGGTCCGTACAATGAGCAGTTCTTC. It specifies CASSVGPYNEQFF.